This T cell receptor beta chain is from a study of blood T cell repertoires in COVID-19. About the study: Nucleic acid was either cDNA or gDNA, and it came from T cells, B-cell-depleted T cells, or PBMCs.

Participants spanned ages roughly 18 to 90 years and resided in fewer than 30 US areas. Cohorts were determined from participant-reported clinical history. In the source study's methods: Estimation of nucleated cell counts relied on the amplification of reference gene primers. Method: immunoSEQ multiplex PCR; TCRdb's copy keeps in-frame clones and lacks some. V, J and clone size were drawn from that table, and D and trimming were deduced from the DNA. In the table there are around 150,000 clones, 80% of which are singletons. CDR3 length equals 15 residues. V shed 3 bases and J 3 bases; nucleotides not matched to a gene: 4. Germline CDR1 is LGHNA and CDR2 is YNFKEQ.

The sequencing input was PBMCs or T cells enriched from blood (not recorded which). The chain has TRBV4-2 and TRBJ1-4, with 7 bases identical to TRBD1. The clonotype comes from a woman in her sixties who had recovered from COVID-19. CDR3 sequence: CASSHSGTANEKLFF. In DNA form, the CDR3 reads TGTGCCAGCAGCCACTCTGGGACAGCTAATGAAAAACTGTTTTTT.